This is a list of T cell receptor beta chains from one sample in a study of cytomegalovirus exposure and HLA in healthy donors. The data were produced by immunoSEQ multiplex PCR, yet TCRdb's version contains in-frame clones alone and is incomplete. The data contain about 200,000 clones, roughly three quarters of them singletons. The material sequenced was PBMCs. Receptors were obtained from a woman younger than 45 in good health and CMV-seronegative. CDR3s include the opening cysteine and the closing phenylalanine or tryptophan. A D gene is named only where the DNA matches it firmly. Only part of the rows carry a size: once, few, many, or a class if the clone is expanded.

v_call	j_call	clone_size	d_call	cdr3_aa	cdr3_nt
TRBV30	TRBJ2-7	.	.	CACSGLSEQYF	TGTGCCTGTTCAGGACTGAGCGAGCAGTACTTC
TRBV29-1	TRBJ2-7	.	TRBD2	CSVGNGGVPNEQYF	TGCAGCGTTGGTAACGGGGGGGTCCCCAACGAGCAGTACTTC
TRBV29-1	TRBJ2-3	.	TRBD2	CSVEDPGLRTDTQYF	TGCAGCGTTGAAGATCCGGGACTACGCACAGATACGCAGTATTTT
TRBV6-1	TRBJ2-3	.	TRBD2	CASRERGGRSTDTQYF	TGTGCCAGCAGGGAACGGGGCGGGAGGAGCACAGATACGCAGTATTTT
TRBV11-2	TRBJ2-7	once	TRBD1	CASSLGGDRDHEQYF	TGTGCCAGCAGCTTAGGTGGGGACAGGGACCACGAGCAGTACTTC
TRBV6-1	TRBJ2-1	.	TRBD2	CASTPSGGYNEQFF	TGTGCCAGCACCCCTAGCGGGGGGTACAATGAGCAGTTCTTC
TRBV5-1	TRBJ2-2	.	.	CASSLQGLTGELFF	TGCGCCAGCAGCCTCCAGGGTTTAACCGGGGAGCTGTTTTTT
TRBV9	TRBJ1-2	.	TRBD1	CASSVSGGYGYTF	TGTGCCAGCAGCGTGTCAGGGGGCTATGGCTACACCTTC
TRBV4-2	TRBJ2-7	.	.	CASSQDRYEQYF	TGTGCCAGCAGCCAAGATCGGTACGAGCAGTACTTC
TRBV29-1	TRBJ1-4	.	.	CSVEERATNEKLFF	TGCAGCGTTGAAGAGAGGGCAACTAATGAAAAACTGTTTTTT
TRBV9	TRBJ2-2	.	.	CASSVGGRFNTGELFF	TGTGCCAGCAGCGTAGGTGGGAGGTTCAACACCGGGGAGCTGTTTTTT
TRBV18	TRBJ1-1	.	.	CASSPNAEVGTEAFF	TGTGCCAGCTCACCAAATGCGGAGGTAGGCACTGAAGCTTTCTTT
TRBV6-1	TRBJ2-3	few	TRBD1	CASSERQGFRTDTQYF	TGTGCCAGCAGTGAAAGACAGGGTTTCCGCACAGATACGCAGTATTTT
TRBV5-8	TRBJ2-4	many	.	CASSSGPGGVVNIQYF	TGTGCCAGCAGCTCTGGGCCCGGGGGAGTAGTTAACATTCAGTACTTC
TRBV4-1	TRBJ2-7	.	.	CASSRRLVGSYEQYF	TGCGCCAGCAGCCGTAGACTAGTTGGTTCCTACGAGCAGTACTTC
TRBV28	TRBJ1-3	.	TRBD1	CASSAQGGSGNTIYF	TGTGCCAGCAGTGCACAGGGGGGCTCTGGAAACACCATATATTTT
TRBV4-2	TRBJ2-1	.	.	CASSQAQRNEQFF	TGTGCCAGCAGCCAAGCCCAACGGAATGAGCAGTTCTTC
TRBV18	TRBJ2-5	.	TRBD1	CASSLLDGGTGGTETQYF	TGTGCCAGCTCACTGTTAGACGGCGGGACAGGGGGGACAGAGACCCAGTACTTC
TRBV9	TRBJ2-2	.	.	CASSPSDTGMVGELFF	TGTGCCAGCAGCCCTTCCGACACAGGGATGGTCGGGGAGCTGTTTTTT
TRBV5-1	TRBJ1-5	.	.	CASSLGQGPQHF	TGCGCCAGCAGCTTGGGTCAGGGGCCCCAGCATTTT
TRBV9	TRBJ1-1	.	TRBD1	CASSVVGTGRTEAFF	TGTGCCAGCAGCGTAGTGGGGACAGGGCGTACTGAAGCTTTCTTT
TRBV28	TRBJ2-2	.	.	CASSYPGGAGTGELFF	TGTGCCAGCAGTTACCCGGGGGGCGCCGGCACCGGGGAGCTGTTTTTT